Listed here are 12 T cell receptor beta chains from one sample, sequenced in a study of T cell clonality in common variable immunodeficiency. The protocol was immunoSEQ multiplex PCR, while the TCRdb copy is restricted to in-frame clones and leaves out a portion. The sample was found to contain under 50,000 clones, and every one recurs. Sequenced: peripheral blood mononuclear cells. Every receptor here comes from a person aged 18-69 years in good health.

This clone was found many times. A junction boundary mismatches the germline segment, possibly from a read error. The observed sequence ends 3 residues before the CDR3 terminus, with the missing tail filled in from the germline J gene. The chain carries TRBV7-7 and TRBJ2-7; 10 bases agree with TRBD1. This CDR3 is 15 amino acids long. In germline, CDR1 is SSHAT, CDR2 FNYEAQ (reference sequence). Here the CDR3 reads CASSSGTGVLDEQYF. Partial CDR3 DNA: TGTGCTAGCAGCTCCGGGACAGGGGTTCTGGACGAG.

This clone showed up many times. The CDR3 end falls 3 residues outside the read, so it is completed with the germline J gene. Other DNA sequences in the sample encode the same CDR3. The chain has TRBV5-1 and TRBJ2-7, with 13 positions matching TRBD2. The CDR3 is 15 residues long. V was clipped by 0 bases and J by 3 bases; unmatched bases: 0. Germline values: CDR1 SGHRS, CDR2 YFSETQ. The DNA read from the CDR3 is TGCGCCAGCAGCTTGGGGACTAGCGGGAGCTACGAG. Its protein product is CASSLGTSGSYE. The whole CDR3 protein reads CASSLGTSGSYEQYF.

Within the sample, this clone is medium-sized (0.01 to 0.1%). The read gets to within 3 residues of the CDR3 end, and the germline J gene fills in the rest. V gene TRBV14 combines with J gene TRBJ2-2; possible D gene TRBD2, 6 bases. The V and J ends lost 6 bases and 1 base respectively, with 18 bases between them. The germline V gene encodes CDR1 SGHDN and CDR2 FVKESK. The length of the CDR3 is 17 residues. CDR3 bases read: TGTGCCAGCAGTAAAATCCGGGACTGGCAGAACACCGGGGAG. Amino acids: CASSKIRDWQNTGE. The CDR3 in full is CASSKIRDWQNTGELFF.

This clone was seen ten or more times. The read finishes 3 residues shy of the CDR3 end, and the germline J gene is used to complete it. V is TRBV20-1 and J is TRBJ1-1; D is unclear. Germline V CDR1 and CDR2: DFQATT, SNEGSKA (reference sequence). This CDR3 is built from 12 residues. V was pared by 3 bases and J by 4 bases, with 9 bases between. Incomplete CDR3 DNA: TGCAGTGCTAGTTCGGGGTCCACTGAA. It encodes CSASSGSTE. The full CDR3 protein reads CSASSGSTEAFF.

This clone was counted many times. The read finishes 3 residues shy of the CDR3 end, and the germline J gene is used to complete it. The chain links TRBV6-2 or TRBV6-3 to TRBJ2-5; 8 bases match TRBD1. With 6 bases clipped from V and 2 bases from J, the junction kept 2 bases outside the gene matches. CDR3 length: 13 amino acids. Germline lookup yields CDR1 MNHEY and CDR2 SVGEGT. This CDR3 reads CASRDRVQETQYF. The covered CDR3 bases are TGTGCCAGCAGGGACAGGGTTCAAGAGACC.

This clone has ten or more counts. CDR3 bases read: TGCAGTGCTACAGATCTGGACAGGGGATTCTACGAG. This encodes CSATDLDRGFYE. The full CDR3 is CSATDLDRGFYEQYF. J is TRBJ2-7 and V is TRBV20-1, with TRBD1 matching 9 bases. The read ends 3 residues shy of where the CDR3 ends; the end is completed using the germline J gene. Germline CDR1 DFQATT, CDR2 SNEGSKA (reference sequence). The CDR3 loop spans 15 amino acids. V shed 4 bases and J 3 bases; nucleotides not matched to a gene: 10.

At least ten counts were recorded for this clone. The part of the CDR3 DNA that was read is TGTGCCAGCAATAGGGGGGGACTAGCGGTCGGCGAG. Translated, it gives CASNRGGLAVGE. The entire CDR3 reads CASNRGGLAVGEQYF. V and J are TRBV7-9 and TRBJ2-7, with TRBD2 matching over 11 bases. Read sequence stops 3 residues before the CDR3 end, and the germline J gene provides the missing end. Germline V lookup: CDR1 SEHNR, CDR2 FQNEAQ (reference sequence). The J segment lost 6 bases and the V segment lost 7 bases, leaving 11 bases of the junction unmatched. The CDR3 has 15 amino acids.

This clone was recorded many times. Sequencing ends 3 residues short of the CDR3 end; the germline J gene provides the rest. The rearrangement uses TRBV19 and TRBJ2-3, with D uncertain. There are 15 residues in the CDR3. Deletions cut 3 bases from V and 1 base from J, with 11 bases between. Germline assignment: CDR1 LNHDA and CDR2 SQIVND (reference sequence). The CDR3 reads CASSIGPTGTDTQYF. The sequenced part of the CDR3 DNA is TGTGCCAGTAGTATTGGTCCCACGGGCACAGATACG.

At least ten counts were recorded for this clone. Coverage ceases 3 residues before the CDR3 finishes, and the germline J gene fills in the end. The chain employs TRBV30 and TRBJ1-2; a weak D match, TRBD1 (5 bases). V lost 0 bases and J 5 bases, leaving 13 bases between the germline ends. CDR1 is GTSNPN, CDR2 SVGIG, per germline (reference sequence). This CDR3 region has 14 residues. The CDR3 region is CAWSVGQGGYGYTF. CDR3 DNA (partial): TGTGCCTGGAGTGTAGGGCAGGGAGGATATGGC. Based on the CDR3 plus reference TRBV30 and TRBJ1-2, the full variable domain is SQTIHQWPATLVQPVGSPLSLECTVEGTSNPNLYWYRQAAGRGLQLLFYSVGIGQISSEVPQNLSASRPQDRQFILSSKKLLLSDSGFYLCAWSVGQGGYGYTFGSGTRLTVV.

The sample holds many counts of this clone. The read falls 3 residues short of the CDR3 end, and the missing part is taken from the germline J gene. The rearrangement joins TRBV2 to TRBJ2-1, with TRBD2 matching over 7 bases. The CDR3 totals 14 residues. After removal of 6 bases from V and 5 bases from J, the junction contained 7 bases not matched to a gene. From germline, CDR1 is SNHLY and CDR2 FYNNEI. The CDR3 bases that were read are TGTGCCAGCAGCCGATCAGGACTAGACAATGAG. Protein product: CASSRSGLDNE. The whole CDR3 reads CASSRSGLDNEQFF.

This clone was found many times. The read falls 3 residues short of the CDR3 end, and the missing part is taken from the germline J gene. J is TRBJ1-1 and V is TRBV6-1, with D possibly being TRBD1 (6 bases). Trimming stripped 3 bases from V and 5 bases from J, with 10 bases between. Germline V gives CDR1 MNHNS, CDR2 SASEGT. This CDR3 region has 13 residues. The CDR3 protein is CASSDSRGTEAFF. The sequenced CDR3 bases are TGTGCCAGCAGTGATTCGAGGGGGACTGAA.

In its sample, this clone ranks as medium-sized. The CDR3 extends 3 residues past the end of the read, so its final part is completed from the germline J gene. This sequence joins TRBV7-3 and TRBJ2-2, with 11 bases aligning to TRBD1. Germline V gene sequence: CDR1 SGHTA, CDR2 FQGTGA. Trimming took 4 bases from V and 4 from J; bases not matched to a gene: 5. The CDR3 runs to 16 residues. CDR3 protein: CASSSAGTGGTGELFF. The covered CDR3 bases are TGTGCCAGCAGCTCGGCCGGGACAGGGGGCACCGGGGAG.